These 13 T cell receptor beta chains were all obtained from the same sample, sequenced in a study of shared clonotypes between healthy human individuals. Method: immunoSEQ multiplex PCR; TCRdb's copy keeps in-frame clones and lacks some. Found here are 150,000 to 200,000 clones, around 93% of them singletons; the top ten hold 0.065% to 0.07%. Sequenced material: naive CD4+ T cells sorted from blood. Subset denoted: CD45RA+ positively selected. The origin of the receptors is a woman in her twenties or thirties in good health.

The J gene is TRBJ2-3, the V gene TRBV28, with D possibly being TRBD2 (7 bases). This CDR3 has 15 residues. The ends were cut back, 7 bases at V and 2 bases at J, with 16 bases in the middle. The germline V gene has CDR1 MDHEN and CDR2 SYDVKM. The CDR3 region is CASTIGGAATDTQYF. In nucleotides, the CDR3 is TGTGCCAGCACTATAGGGGGGGCGGCCACAGATACGCAGTATTTT.

As to this clone: This sample also contains other DNA sequences that code for the same CDR3. The chain couples TRBV7-9 to TRBJ2-1; tentatively, D is TRBD1 (6 bases). V shed 5 bases and J shed 0 bases, with 11 bases lying between them. The CDR3 sequence is 15 residues long. The germline V gene encodes CDR1 SEHNR and CDR2 FQNEAQ (reference sequence). The CDR3 sequence: CASSPRGSSYNEQFF. The CDR3 DNA reads as TGTGCCAGCAGCCCCAGGGGAAGCTCCTACAATGAGCAGTTCTTC.

V is TRBV6-1 and J is TRBJ2-2; a possible D gene is TRBD2 (5 bases). V shed 4 bases and J shed 3 bases, with 12 bases lying between them. Germline assignment: CDR1 MNHNS and CDR2 SASEGT. This CDR3 is 15 amino acids long. CDR3 bases: TGTGCCAGCAGTGGGGAGCGTCGGGACACCGGGGAGCTGTTTTTT. It codes for CASSGERRDTGELFF.

The rearrangement joins TRBV29-1 to TRBJ2-7; D is unresolved. CDR1 SQVTM and CDR2 ANQGSEA come from the germline V gene. This CDR3 region has 11 residues. V was clipped by 4 bases and J by 6 bases, with 10 bases between them. CDR3 protein: CSVGVLAEQYF. CDR3 DNA sequence: TGCAGCGTTGGGGTCTTGGCCGAGCAGTACTTC.

The gene calls are TRBV9 and TRBJ2-1; D not certain. CDR1 is SGDLS, CDR2 YYNGEE, per germline. This CDR3 has 12 amino acids. The V and J ends lost 0 bases and 10 bases respectively, with 8 bases between them. For the CDR3, the DNA is TGTGCCAGCAGCGTAGGGAAGGCGGAGCAGTTCTTC. Translation gives CASSVGKAEQFF. Supplemented by reference TRBV9 and TRBJ2-1, the full variable domain reads DSGVTQTPKHLITATGQRVTLRCSPRSGDLSVYWYQQSLDQGLQFLIQYYNGEERAKGNILERFSAQQFPDLHSELNLSSLELGDSALYFCASSVGKAEQFFGPGTRLTVL.

This clone was picked up one time. The chain joins TRBV19 to TRBJ1-4; D remains unclear. The CDR3 extends over 14 amino acids. V was pared by 9 bases and J by 3 bases, with 14 bases between. In germline, CDR1 is LNHDA, CDR2 SQIVND (reference sequence). The CDR3, as DNA: TGTGCCAGCGCCGCGGGTCAGTCTAATGAAAAACTGTTTTTT. Residues: CASAAGQSNEKLFF.

The chain carries TRBV7-2 and TRBJ2-4; 9 bases are a match to TRBD1. J gave up 1 base and V 8 bases, and 3 bases lay outside the gene matches. There are 14 residues in the CDR3. Germline V lookup: CDR1 SGHTA, CDR2 FQGNSA. The CDR3 reads CASPDRGAKNIQYF. As DNA, the CDR3 is TGTGCCAGCCCGGACAGGGGTGCCAAAAACATTCAGTACTTC.

The chain joins TRBV6-1 to TRBJ1-3; no clear D. This CDR3 contains 15 residues. Germline CDR1 MNHNS, CDR2 SASEGT. The V and J ends lost 3 bases and 0 bases respectively, with 9 bases between them. The CDR3 nucleotides read TGTGCCAGCAGTGAGCTACTCGGCTCTGGAAACACCATATATTTT. Translated, it gives CASSELLGSGNTIYF.

This sequence joins TRBV19 and TRBJ1-5, with no clear D. Trimming removed 4 bases from V and 4 bases from J, with 2 bases in between. Germline V gene sequence: CDR1 LNHDA, CDR2 SQIVND (reference sequence). The CDR3 is made up of 11 amino acids. The CDR3 DNA sequence: TGTGCCAGTAGTAGGAATCAGCCCCAGCATTTT. This translates into CASSRNQPQHF.

The chain joins TRBV6-6 to TRBJ2-7, with TRBD1 matching 10 bases. The V gene's germline CDR1 is MNHNY and CDR2 SVGAGI (reference sequence). This CDR3 is 14 amino acids long. V was clipped by 2 bases and J by 2 bases; unmatched bases: 0. The chain's CDR3 is CASSYGTGAYEQYF. The CDR3 DNA reads as TGTGCCAGCAGTTACGGGACAGGGGCCTACGAGCAGTACTTC.

The chain is built from TRBV6-5 and TRBJ2-1; 8 positions match TRBD2. Trimming cost V 2 bases and J 5 bases; bases outside gene matches: 5. CDR1 is MNHEY, CDR2 SVGAGI, per germline. CDR3 size: 15 residues. The CDR3 coding sequence is TGTGCCAGCAGTTACCTAGCGGGCCTCAACAATGAGCAGTTCTTC. This encodes CASSYLAGLNNEQFF.

This rearrangement joins TRBV6-5 to TRBJ1-3; D is unresolved. CDR3 size: 13 residues. Germline assignment: CDR1 MNHEY and CDR2 SVGAGI. V was pared by 2 bases and J by 4 bases, with 6 bases between. CDR3 loop: CASSYLGGNTIYF. DNA of the CDR3: TGTGCCAGCAGTTACCTTGGCGGAAACACCATATATTTT.

The chain uses TRBV18 and TRBJ1-1; D ambiguous. Trimming took 0 bases from V and 1 from J, leaving 12 bases between them. The germline gives CDR1 KGHSH, CDR2 LQKENI. The CDR3 loop spans 16 amino acids. The CDR3 protein is CASSPPGIWKNTEAFF. Written as DNA, the CDR3 is TGTGCCAGCTCACCACCTGGAATATGGAAGAACACTGAAGCTTTCTTT.